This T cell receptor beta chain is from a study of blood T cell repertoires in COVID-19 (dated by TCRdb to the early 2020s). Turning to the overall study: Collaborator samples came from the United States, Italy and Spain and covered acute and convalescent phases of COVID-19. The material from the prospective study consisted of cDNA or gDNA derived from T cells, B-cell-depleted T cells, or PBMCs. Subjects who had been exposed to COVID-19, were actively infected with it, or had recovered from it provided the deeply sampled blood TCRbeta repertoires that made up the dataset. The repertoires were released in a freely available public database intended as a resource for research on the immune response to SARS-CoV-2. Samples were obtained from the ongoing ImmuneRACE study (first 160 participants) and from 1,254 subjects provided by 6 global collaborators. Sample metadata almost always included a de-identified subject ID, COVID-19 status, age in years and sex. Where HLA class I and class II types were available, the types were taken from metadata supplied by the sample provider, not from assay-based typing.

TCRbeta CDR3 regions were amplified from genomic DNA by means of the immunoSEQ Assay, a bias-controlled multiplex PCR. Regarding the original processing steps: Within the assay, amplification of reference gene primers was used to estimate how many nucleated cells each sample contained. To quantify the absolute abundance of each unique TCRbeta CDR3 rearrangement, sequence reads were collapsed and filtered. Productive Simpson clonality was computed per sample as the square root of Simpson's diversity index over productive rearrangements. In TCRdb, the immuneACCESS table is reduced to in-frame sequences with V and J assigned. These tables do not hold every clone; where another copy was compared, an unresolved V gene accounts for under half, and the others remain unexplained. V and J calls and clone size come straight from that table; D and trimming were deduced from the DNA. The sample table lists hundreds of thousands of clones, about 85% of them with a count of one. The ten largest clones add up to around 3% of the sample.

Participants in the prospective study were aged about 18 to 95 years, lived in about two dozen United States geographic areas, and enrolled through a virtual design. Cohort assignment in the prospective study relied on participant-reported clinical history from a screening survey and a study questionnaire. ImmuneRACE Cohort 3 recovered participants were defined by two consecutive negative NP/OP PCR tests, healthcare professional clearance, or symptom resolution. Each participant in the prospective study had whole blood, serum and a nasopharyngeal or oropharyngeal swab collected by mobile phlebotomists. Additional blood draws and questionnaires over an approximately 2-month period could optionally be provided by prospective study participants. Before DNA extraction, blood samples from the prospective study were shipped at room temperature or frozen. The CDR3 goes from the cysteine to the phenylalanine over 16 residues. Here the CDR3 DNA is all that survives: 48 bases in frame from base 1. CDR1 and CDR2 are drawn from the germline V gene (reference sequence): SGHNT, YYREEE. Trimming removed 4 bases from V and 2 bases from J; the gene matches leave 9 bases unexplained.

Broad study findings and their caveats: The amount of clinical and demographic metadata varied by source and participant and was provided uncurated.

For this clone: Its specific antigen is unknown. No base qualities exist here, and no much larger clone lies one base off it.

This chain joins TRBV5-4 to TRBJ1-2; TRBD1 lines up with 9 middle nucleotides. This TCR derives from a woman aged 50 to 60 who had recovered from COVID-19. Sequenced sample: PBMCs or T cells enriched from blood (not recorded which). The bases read TGTGCCAGCAGCCTCCAGGGGGGGACAGGGAACTATGGCTACACCTTC. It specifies CASSLQGGTGNYGYTF.